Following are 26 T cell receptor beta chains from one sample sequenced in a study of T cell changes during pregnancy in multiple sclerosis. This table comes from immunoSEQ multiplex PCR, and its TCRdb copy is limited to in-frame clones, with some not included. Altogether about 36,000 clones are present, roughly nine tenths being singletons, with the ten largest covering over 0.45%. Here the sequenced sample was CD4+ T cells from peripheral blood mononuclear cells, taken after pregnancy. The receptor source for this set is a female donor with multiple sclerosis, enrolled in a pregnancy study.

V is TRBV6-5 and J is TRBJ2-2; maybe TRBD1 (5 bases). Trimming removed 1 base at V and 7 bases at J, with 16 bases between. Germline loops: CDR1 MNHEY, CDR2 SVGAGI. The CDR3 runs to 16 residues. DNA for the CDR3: TGTGCCAGCAGTTACTTCTCCGTCCCAGGGCTCGGGGAGCTGTTTTTT. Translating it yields CASSYFSVPGLGELFF.

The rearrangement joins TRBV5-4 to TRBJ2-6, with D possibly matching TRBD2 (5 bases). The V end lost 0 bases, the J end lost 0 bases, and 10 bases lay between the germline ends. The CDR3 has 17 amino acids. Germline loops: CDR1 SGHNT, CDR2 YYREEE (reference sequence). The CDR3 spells CASSLGGPTSGANVLTF. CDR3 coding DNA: TGTGCCAGCAGCTTGGGAGGGCCAACCTCTGGGGCCAACGTCCTGACTTTC.

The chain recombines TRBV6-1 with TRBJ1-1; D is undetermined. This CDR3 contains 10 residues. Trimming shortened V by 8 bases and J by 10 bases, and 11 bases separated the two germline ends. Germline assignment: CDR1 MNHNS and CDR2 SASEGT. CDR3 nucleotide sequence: TGTGCCAGCTATTTAGCGGGAGCTTTCTTT. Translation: CASYLAGAFF.

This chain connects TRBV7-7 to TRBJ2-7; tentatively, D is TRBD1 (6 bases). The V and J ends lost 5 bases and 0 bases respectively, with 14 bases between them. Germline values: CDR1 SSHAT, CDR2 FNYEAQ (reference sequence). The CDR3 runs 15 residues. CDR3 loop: CASSRDTLSSYEQYF. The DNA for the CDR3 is TGTGCCAGCAGCCGGGACACCCTTAGCTCCTACGAGCAGTACTTC.

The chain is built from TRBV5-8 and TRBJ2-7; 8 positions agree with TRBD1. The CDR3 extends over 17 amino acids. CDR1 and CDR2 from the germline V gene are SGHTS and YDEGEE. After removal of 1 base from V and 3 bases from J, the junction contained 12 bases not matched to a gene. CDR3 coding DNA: TGTGCCAGCAGCTTGCCTTGGAGGACAGGGCGAGTCTACGAGCAGTACTTC. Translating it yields CASSLPWRTGRVYEQYF.

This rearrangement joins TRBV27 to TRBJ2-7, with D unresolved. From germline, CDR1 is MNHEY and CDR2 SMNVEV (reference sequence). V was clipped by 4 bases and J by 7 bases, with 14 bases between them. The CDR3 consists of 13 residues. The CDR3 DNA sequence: TGTGCCAGCAGTTCCGATTCGGGTAGTGAGCAGTACTTC. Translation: CASSSDSGSEQYF.

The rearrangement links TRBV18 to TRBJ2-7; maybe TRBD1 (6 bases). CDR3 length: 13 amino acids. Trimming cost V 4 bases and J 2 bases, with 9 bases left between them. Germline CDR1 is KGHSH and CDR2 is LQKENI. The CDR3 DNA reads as TGTGCCAGCTCACAGACAGGAACCTACGAGCAGTACTTC. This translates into CASSQTGTYEQYF.

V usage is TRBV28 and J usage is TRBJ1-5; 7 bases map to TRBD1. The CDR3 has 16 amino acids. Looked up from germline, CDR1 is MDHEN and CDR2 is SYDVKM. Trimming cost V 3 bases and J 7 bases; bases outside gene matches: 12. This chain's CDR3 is CASSLEGAPLSQPQHF. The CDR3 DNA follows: TGTGCCAGCAGTTTGGAGGGGGCCCCGTTATCGCAGCCCCAGCATTTT.

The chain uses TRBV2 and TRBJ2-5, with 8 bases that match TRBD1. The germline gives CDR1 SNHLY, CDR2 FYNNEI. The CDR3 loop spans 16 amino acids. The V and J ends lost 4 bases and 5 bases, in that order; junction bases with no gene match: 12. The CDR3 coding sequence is TGTGCCAGCAGTGGAAGAGGCAGGGGGCGCGGGGAGACCCAGTACTTC. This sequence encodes CASSGRGRGRGETQYF.

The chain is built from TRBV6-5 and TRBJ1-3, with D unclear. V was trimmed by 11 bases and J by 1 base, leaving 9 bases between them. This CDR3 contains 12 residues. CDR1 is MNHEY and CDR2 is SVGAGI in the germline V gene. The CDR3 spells CASRSSGNTIYF. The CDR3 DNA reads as TGTGCCTCCCGGAGTTCTGGAAACACCATATATTTT.

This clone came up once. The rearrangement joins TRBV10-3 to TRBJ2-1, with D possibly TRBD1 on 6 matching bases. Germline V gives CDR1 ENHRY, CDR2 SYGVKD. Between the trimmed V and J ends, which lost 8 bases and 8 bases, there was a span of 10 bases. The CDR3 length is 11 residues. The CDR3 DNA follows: TGTGCCATCCAAAAGGGGGATGAGCAGTTCTTC. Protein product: CAIQKGDEQFF.

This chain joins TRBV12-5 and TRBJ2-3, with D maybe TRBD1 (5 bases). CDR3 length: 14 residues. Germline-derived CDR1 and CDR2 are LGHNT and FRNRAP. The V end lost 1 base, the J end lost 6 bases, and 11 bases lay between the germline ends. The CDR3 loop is CASGLAGKRDTQYF. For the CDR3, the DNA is TGTGCTAGTGGTTTGGCAGGGAAAAGGGATACGCAGTATTTT.

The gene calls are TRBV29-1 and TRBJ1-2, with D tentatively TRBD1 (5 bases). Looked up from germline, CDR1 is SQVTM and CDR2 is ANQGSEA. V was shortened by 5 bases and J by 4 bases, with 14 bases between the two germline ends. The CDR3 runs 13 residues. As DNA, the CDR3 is TGCAGCGTTCGGGGGGGGTCTGGCTATGGCTACACCTTC. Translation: CSVRGGSGYGYTF.

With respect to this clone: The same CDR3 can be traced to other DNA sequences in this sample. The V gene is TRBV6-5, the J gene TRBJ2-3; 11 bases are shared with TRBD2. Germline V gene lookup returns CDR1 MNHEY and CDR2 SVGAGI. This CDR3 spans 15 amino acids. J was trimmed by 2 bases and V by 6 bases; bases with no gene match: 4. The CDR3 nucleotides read TGTGCCAGCAGCCTAGCGGGGGGCCCCACAGATACGCAGTATTTT. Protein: CASSLAGGPTDTQYF.

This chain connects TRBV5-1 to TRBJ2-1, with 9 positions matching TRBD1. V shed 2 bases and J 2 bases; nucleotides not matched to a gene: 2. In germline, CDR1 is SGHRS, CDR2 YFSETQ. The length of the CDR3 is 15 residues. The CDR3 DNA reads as TGCGCCAGCAGCTTACAGGGGGCCACCTACAATGAGCAGTTCTTC. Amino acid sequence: CASSLQGATYNEQFF.

This CDR3 is CASSYSTNQETQYF. The CDR3 region has the DNA TGTGCCAGCAGTTACTCGACAAACCAAGAGACCCAGTACTTC. The chain has TRBV6-6 and TRBJ2-5; D uncertain. The germline V gene has CDR1 MNHNY and CDR2 SVGAGI (reference sequence). The CDR3 is 14 residues long. V shed 0 bases and J shed 0 bases, with 5 bases lying between them.

CDR3 nucleotide sequence: TGTGCCATCAGTGGCGGTAGCTCCTATAATTCACCCCTCCACTTT. As protein: CAISGGSSYNSPLHF. This chain connects TRBV10-3 to TRBJ1-6; D ambiguous. Germline CDR1 and CDR2: ENHRY and SYGVKD. The CDR3 loop spans 15 amino acids. Trimming shortened V by 4 bases and J by 0 bases, and 7 bases separated the two germline ends.

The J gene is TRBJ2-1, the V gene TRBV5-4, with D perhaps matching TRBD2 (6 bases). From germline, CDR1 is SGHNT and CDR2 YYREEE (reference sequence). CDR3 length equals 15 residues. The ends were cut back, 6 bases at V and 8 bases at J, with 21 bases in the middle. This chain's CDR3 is CASTQRAQGRDEQFF. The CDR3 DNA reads TGTGCCAGCACCCAGCGGGCTCAGGGCCGGGATGAGCAGTTCTTC.

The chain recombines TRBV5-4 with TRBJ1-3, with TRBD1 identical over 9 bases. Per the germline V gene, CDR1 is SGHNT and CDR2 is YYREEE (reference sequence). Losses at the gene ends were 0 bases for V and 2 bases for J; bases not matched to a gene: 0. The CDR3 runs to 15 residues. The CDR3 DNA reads TGTGCCAGCAGCTTGGGGGACAGGGCTGGAAACACCATATATTTT. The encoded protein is CASSLGDRAGNTIYF.

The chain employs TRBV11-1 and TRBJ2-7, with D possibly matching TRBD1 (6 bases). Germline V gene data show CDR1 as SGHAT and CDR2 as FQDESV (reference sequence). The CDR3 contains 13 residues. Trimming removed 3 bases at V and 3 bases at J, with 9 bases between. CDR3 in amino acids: CASSLGAYYEQYF. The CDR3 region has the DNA TGTGCCAGCAGCTTGGGGGCGTACTACGAGCAGTACTTC.

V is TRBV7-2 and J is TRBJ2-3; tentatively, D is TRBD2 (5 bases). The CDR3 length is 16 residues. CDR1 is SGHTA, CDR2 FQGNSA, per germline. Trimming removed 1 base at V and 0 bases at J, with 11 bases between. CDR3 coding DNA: TGTGCCAGCAGCTTAGACGGGGTAGTTAGCACAGATACGCAGTATTTT. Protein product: CASSLDGVVSTDTQYF.

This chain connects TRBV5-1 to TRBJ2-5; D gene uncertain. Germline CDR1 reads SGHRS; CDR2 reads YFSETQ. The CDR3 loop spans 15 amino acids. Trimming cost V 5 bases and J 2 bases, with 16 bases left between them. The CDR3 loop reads CASSLMSTPQETQYF. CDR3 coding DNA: TGCGCCAGCAGTTTAATGAGCACCCCACAAGAGACCCAGTACTTC.

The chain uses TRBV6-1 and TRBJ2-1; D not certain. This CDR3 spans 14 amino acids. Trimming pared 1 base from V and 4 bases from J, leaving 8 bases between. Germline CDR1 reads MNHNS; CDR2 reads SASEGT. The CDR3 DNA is TGTGCCAGCAGTGAAGGGGCAGCTTACAATGAGCAGTTCTTC. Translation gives CASSEGAAYNEQFF.

The CDR3 DNA reads TGTGCCAGCTCGCCCCGCGGGACAGGGAACACCGGGGAGCTGTTTTTT. It encodes CASSPRGTGNTGELFF. The chain recombines TRBV18 with TRBJ2-2; 8 bases line up with TRBD1. After removal of 6 bases from V and 1 base from J, the junction contained 7 bases not matched to a gene. The germline V gene has CDR1 KGHSH and CDR2 LQKENI. This CDR3 region has 16 residues.

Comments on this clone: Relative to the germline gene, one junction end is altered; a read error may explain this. Here the CDR3 DNA reads TGTGCCTGGAGGACAGGTGTGAGCTATGGCCACACCTTC. This translates into CAWRTGVSYGHTF. The V and J genes are TRBV30 and TRBJ1-2, with D tentatively TRBD1 (6 bases). Germline V gives CDR1 GTSNPN, CDR2 SVGIG (reference sequence). The CDR3 spans 13 residues.

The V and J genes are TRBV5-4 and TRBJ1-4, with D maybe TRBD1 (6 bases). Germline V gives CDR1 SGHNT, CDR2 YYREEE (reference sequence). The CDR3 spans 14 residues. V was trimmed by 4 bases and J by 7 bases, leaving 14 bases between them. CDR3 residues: CASSLQGTSEKLFF. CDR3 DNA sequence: TGTGCCAGCAGCCTACAGGGTACGAGTGAAAAACTGTTTTTT. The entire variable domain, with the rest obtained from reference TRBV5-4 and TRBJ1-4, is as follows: ETGVTQSPTHLIKTRGQQVTLRCSSQSGHNTVSWYQQALGQGPQFIFQYYREEENGRGNFPPRFSGLQFPNYSSELNVNALELDDSALYLCASSLQGTSEKLFFGSGTQLSVL.